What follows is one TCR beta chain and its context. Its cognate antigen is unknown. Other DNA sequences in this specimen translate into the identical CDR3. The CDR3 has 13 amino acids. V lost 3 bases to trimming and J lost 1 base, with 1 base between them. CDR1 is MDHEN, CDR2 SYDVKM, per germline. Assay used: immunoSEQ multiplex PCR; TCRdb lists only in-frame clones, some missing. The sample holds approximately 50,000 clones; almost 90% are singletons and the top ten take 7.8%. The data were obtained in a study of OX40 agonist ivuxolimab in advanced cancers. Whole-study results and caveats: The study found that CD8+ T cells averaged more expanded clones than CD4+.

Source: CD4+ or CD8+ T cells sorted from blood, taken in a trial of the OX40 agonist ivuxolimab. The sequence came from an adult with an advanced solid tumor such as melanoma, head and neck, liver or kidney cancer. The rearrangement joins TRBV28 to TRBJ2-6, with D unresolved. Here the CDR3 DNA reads TGTGCCAGCAGTTTGTCTGGGGCCAACGTCCTGACTTTC. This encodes CASSLSGANVLTF.